Reported below is one TCR beta chain. The source of the sample is a study of blood T cell repertoires in COVID-19. Study summary: Sample material is recorded as cDNA or gDNA derived from T cells, B-cell-depleted T cells, or PBMCs.

Individuals aged about 18 to 90 years were recruited from fewer than 30 US areas. Under the authors' procedure: Estimates of nucleated cell counts were drawn from the amplification of reference gene primers. Sequencing was performed with immunoSEQ multiplex PCR; in TCRdb, only in-frame clones are kept and a portion is missing. V and J calls and clone size follow that table, whereas D and trimming were derived from the DNA. The table includes about 250,000 clones, approximately 85% detected once. This CDR3 has 14 amino acids. The germline CDR1 and CDR2 sequences are SGHVS and FQNEAQ. Trimming took off 5 bases at V and 5 bases at J, with 16 bases between the two ends.

The chain has TRBV7-8 and TRBJ2-7; D might be TRBD2 (6 bases). The sequencing sample was made of PBMCs or T cells enriched from blood (not recorded which). The TCR originated in a woman aged 45-65 years with acute COVID-19. The CDR3 DNA is TGTGCCAGCAGCCGAGCTACTAGCTCTGACGAGCAGTACTTC. Translation: CASSRATSSDEQYF.